A selection of T cell receptor beta chains follows, all from one sample in a study of blood T cell repertoires in COVID-19. TCRdb's copy holds only in-frame clones and misses some; the assay was immunoSEQ multiplex PCR. The repertoire has fewer than 250,000 clones, 88% of them found once; the top ten carry less than 5.5%. What was sequenced was peripheral blood. The receptors originated from a human donor in a cohort sampled during active COVID-19. The CDR3 runs from the conserved cysteine through the conserved F or W. A D gene is named only where the DNA matches it firmly. Some rows mark clone size as missing; the rest say once, few, many or name a class of expanded clone.

>TRBV5-6|NA|TRBJ2-7|TRBD1
TGTGCCAGCAGCCGGGACAGGAAATACGAGCAGTACTTC
CASSRDRKYEQYF
>TRBV30|NA|TRBJ1-1|NA
TGTGCCTGGGGGAAACACGCCGGGGACACTGAAGCTTTCTTT
CAWGKHAGDTEAFF
>TRBV6-5|NA|TRBJ1-3|NA
TGTGCCAGCAGCTCACCAACAGTCTCTGGAAACACCATATATTTT
CASSSPTVSGNTIYF
>TRBV28|NA|TRBJ2-3|TRBD1
TGTGCCAGCAACCGGGACAGAAGCACAGATACGCAGTATTTT
CASNRDRSTDTQYF
>TRBV6-5|NA|TRBJ1-1|TRBD1
TGTGCCAGTACGACAGGGACTGAAGCTTTCTTT
CASTTGTEAFF
>TRBV2|NA|TRBJ1-5|TRBD1
TGTGCCAGCACAGGGGGCGTAGGGCAGCCCCAGCATTTT
CASTGGVGQPQHF
>TRBV30|few|TRBJ2-7|TRBD2
TGTGCCTCACTAGCGGGCAGCTCCTACGAGCAGTACTTC
CASLAGSSYEQYF
>TRBV27|NA|TRBJ1-1|NA
TGTGCCAGCAGTCCGGCAGGGTACACTGAAGCTTTCTTT
CASSPAGYTEAFF
>TRBV10-2|NA|TRBJ2-1|TRBD2
TGCGCCAGCGGGGAGGGACTAGCGGGATACTCCTACAATGAGCAGTTCTTC
CASGEGLAGYSYNEQFF
>TRBV6-2/TRBV6-3|NA|TRBJ1-1|NA
TGTGCCAGCAGTTTTGGAGAGAGGACTGAAGCTTTCTTT
CASSFGERTEAFF
>TRBV28|NA|TRBJ1-5|TRBD1
TGTGCCAGCAGCTGGACAGGGAGGGTTTTTTATCAGCCCCAGCATTTT
CASSWTGRVFYQPQHF
>TRBV18|NA|TRBJ1-1|TRBD1
TGTGCCAGCTCACTCTACAGCGGGACAGGAGATTTGAACACTGAAGCTTTCTTT
CASSLYSGTGDLNTEAFF
>TRBV5-1|NA|TRBJ1-3|TRBD1
TGCGCCAGCAGCTTAGGACAGGACCGAAACACCATATATTTT
CASSLGQDRNTIYF
>TRBV25-1|NA|TRBJ2-1|TRBD2
TGTGCCAGCAGCCCGGCGGCGGGAGCCCCATACAATGAGCAGTTCTTC
CASSPAAGAPYNEQFF
>TRBV6-5|NA|TRBJ1-4|NA
TGTGCCAGCAAGGACACAATAACTAATGAAAAACTGTTTTTT
CASKDTITNEKLFF
>TRBV19|once|TRBJ2-3|NA
TGTGCCAGTAGGGGGGCAGCCAAGGGTCCAGATACGCAGTATTTT
CASRGAAKGPDTQYF
>TRBV7-2|NA|TRBJ2-7|TRBD2
TGTGCCAGCAGCTTAGAAGCGGGGGGCTACGAGCAGTACTTC
CASSLEAGGYEQYF
>TRBV27|NA|TRBJ1-1|TRBD1
TGTGCCAGCACGTGGGACAGCCGGCACACTGAAGCTTTCTTT
CASTWDSRHTEAFF
>TRBV5-1|NA|TRBJ2-5|TRBD1
TGCGCCAGCAGCCCCACGACAGGGAAAGAGACCCAGTACTTC
CASSPTTGKETQYF
>TRBV4-3|NA|TRBJ2-3|NA
TGCGCCAGCAGCCAAGAAACAGGGCGGACAGATACGCAGTATTTT
CASSQETGRTDTQYF
>TRBV10-3|NA|TRBJ2-7|TRBD1
TGTGCCATCAGTGAGGGGCCGACAGGGGCCAGCTACGAGCAGTACTTC
CAISEGPTGASYEQYF
>TRBV5-1|once|TRBJ2-1|NA
TGCGCCAGCAGCAATAGCGGCTCCTACAATGAGCAGTTCTTC
CASSNSGSYNEQFF
>TRBV6-6|NA|TRBJ1-3|TRBD1
TGTGCCAGCGGCCCAGGGGGGCTTGGAAACACCATATATTTT
CASGPGGLGNTIYF
>TRBV7-2|NA|TRBJ1-2|NA
TGTGCCAGCAGCTTAACAGGGTTAGGGGCTAACTATGGCTACACCTTC
CASSLTGLGANYGYTF
>TRBV5-1|NA|TRBJ2-1|NA
TGCGCCAGCAGCGAACTGCCCGGCTCCTACAATGAGCAGTTCTTC
CASSELPGSYNEQFF
>TRBV6-5|NA|TRBJ2-5|TRBD1
TGTGCCAGCAGTCCGAGGGGGCGGGAGACCCAGTACTTC
CASSPRGRETQYF
>TRBV2|NA|TRBJ1-2|NA
TGTGCCAGCAGTGACCAGGGAAGGAGTGGCTACACCTTC
CASSDQGRSGYTF
>TRBV27|NA|TRBJ2-1|NA
TGTGCCAGCAGTTTGGGGAGCAATGAGCAGTTCTTC
CASSLGSNEQFF
>TRBV7-2|NA|TRBJ2-7|TRBD2
TGTGCCAGCAGCTCCGTTCGGGGGGGTTACGAGCAGTACTTC
CASSSVRGGYEQYF
>TRBV28|NA|TRBJ2-7|TRBD1
TGTGCCAGCAGTTTAACCGCAGGGGGCGAGCAGTACTTC
CASSLTAGGEQYF
>TRBV10-3|NA|TRBJ2-7|TRBD2
TGTGCCATCAGTGGCGGGACTAGTGTATCCCAACTAACCTACGAGCAGTACTTC
CAISGGTSVSQLTYEQYF